The 27 T cell receptor beta chains below all came from one sample that was sequenced in a study of blood T cell repertoires in COVID-19. TCRdb's copy holds only in-frame clones and misses some; the assay was immunoSEQ multiplex PCR. Among some 500,000 clones listed, 85% to 90% were seen once. The sequencing input was peripheral blood. The receptors stem from a woman aged 45-60 years with COVID-19, enrolled during active disease.

The J gene is TRBJ1-5, the V gene TRBV3-1 (or the pseudogene TRBV3-2); maybe TRBD1 (5 bases). Germline V lookup: CDR1 LGHDT, CDR2 YNNKEL (reference sequence). Trimming stripped 2 bases from V and 6 bases from J, with 8 bases between. CDR3 size: 13 residues. The chain's CDR3 is CASSQLDSQPQHF. The CDR3 DNA is TGTGCCAGCAGCCAACTAGACAGTCAGCCCCAGCATTTT.

The chain carries TRBV9 and TRBJ1-1; D may be TRBD1 (6 bases). The CDR3 runs 14 residues. V lost 4 bases, J lost 1 base, and 11 bases lay in between. Looked up from germline, CDR1 is SGDLS and CDR2 is YYNGEE. The CDR3 DNA sequence: TGTGCCAGCAGCTATGGACAGCAGAACACTGAAGCTTTCTTT. Translating gives CASSYGQQNTEAFF.

The chain has TRBV2 and TRBJ1-2; TRBD1 agrees at 10 bases. Unmatched junction bases numbered 6, after V lost 6 bases and J lost 8 bases. This CDR3 comprises 13 residues. Germline-derived CDR1 and CDR2 are SNHLY and FYNNEI. The CDR3 nucleotides are TGTGCCAGCAGGACCGGGACAGGGGACGGCTACACCTTC. It encodes CASRTGTGDGYTF.

The chain recombines TRBV5-8 with TRBJ2-2; 7 bases line up with TRBD1. Germline V lookup: CDR1 SGHTS, CDR2 YDEGEE. With V trimmed by 7 bases and J by 1 base, 7 bases remained unmatched. This CDR3 spans 15 amino acids. The DNA for the CDR3 is TGTGCCAGCCATATTTGGACAGGGAACACCGGGGAGCTGTTTTTT. It encodes CASHIWTGNTGELFF.

The CDR3 reads CATADRVERGYYGYTF. CDR3 coding DNA: TGTGCCACCGCGGACAGGGTTGAGAGGGGGTACTATGGCTACACCTTC. The chain recombines TRBV27 with TRBJ1-2; 8 bases are shared with TRBD1. Germline V gene lookup returns CDR1 MNHEY and CDR2 SMNVEV (reference sequence). Trimming cost V 10 bases and J 3 bases; bases outside gene matches: 16. This CDR3 is 16 amino acids long.

This chain uses TRBV7-3 with TRBJ1-1, with 9 bases lining up with TRBD1. Germline CDR1 and CDR2: SGHTA and FQGTGA. The ends lost 0 bases at V and 4 bases at J; junction bases unmatched: 3. The CDR3 runs 15 residues. The CDR3 region has the DNA TGTGCCAGCAGCTTAACCCTGACAGGGGGCACTGAAGCTTTCTTT. Translation gives CASSLTLTGGTEAFF.

The genes are TRBV4-1 and TRBJ2-5; D not resolved. V was cut by 4 bases and J by 5 bases, with 11 bases left in between. The CDR3 spans 13 residues. The germline V gene has CDR1 MGHRA and CDR2 YSYEKL. The CDR3 is CASSRLTWETQYF. The CDR3 DNA reads as TGCGCCAGCAGCCGTCTGACTTGGGAGACCCAGTACTTC.

The rearrangement uses TRBV29-1 and TRBJ1-1; D is possibly TRBD1 (5 bases). Trimming stripped 4 bases from V and 1 base from J, with 10 bases between. Germline lookup yields CDR1 SQVTM and CDR2 ANQGSEA. This CDR3 has 13 residues. The CDR3 is CSVVTGTNTEAFF. CDR3 DNA: TGCAGCGTTGTAACAGGAACGAACACTGAAGCTTTCTTT.

This clone was detected many times. The chain recombines TRBV1 with TRBJ2-1; the D segment call TRBD2 is taken from the table without a DNA check. TRBV1 is a pseudogene segment. The CDR3 is 16 residues long. The CDR3 DNA is TGCACCAGCAGCCAAGATACGATGTCTAGCGGGAATGAGCAGTTCTTC. Translated, it gives CTSSQDTMSSGNEQFF.

V gene TRBV2 combines with J gene TRBJ1-5; tentatively, D is TRBD1 (5 bases). This CDR3 contains 12 residues. Trimming took 8 bases from V and 4 from J, leaving 9 bases between them. The germline V gene encodes CDR1 SNHLY and CDR2 FYNNEI. CDR3 nucleotide sequence: TGTGCCAGCGGCAGGGAAAATCAGCCCCAGCATTTT. Translation gives CASGRENQPQHF.

This chain connects TRBV4-1 to TRBJ2-4, with TRBD2 matching 8 bases. From germline, CDR1 is MGHRA and CDR2 YSYEKL. The CDR3 is 15 residues long. Unmatched junction bases numbered 2, after V lost 1 base and J lost 3 bases. The CDR3 here is CASSQGRGGKNIQYF. CDR3 coding DNA: TGCGCCAGCAGCCAAGGTCGGGGGGGCAAAAACATTCAGTACTTC.

The genes are TRBV6-5 and TRBJ1-1; D is uncertain. There are 15 residues in the CDR3. Germline V lookup: CDR1 MNHEY, CDR2 SVGAGI. V was cut by 2 bases and J by 1 base, with 11 bases left in between. The CDR3 DNA reads TGTGCCAGCAGTTACGATGCAGGTCCGAACACTGAAGCTTTCTTT. Protein: CASSYDAGPNTEAFF.

This chain links TRBV7-2 with TRBJ1-6; D is ambiguous. CDR3 size: 14 residues. Germline CDR1 reads SGHTA; CDR2 reads FQGNSA. The V gene lost 5 bases and the J gene lost 4 bases, with 9 bases spanning the gap. The chain's CDR3 is CASSPLKYNSPLHF. The CDR3, as DNA: TGTGCCAGCAGCCCACTGAAGTATAATTCACCCCTCCACTTT.

The sample holds a few counts of this clone. The chain carries TRBV3-1 (or the pseudogene TRBV3-2) and TRBJ1-5; perhaps TRBD1 as D (5 bases). The CDR3 spans 17 residues. The V gene's germline CDR1 is LGHDT and CDR2 YNNKEL (reference sequence). The V and J ends lost 4 bases and 0 bases respectively, with 16 bases between them. The CDR3: CASSPRASSTSNQPQHF. CDR3 nucleotide sequence: TGTGCCAGCAGCCCCAGGGCCTCCTCTACTAGCAATCAGCCCCAGCATTTT.

The chain uses TRBV23-1 and TRBJ1-2; unclear D gene. TRBV23-1 is filed as an ORF, its function uncertain. Trimming took off 4 bases at V and 6 bases at J, with 18 bases between the two ends. This CDR3 has 15 residues. In nucleotides, the CDR3 is TGCGCCAGCAGTCCCCCACCCCCGGGAGTCCATGGCTACACCTTC. This translates into CASSPPPPGVHGYTF.

Details on this clone: At one end, the junction sequence differs from germline, possibly due to a read error. The J gene is TRBJ1-1, the V gene TRBV9, with D possibly TRBD1 on 5 matching bases. The CDR3 runs to 10 residues. Germline CDR1 SGDLS, CDR2 YYNGEE. The CDR3 region is CASSPTRALF. As DNA, the CDR3 is TGTGCCAGCAGCCCGACCAGGGCCCTCTTT. Complete variable domain (other parts from reference TRBV9 and TRBJ1-1): DSGVTQTPKHLITATGQRVTLRCSPRSGDLSVYWYQQSLDQGLQFLIQYYNGEERAKGNILERFSAQQFPDLHSELNLSSLELGDSALYFCASSPTRALFGQGTRLTVV.

This clone was counted a single time. The rearrangement uses TRBV3-1 (or the pseudogene TRBV3-2) and TRBJ2-3; 7 nucleotides match TRBD1. The CDR3 is 15 residues long. Looked up from germline, CDR1 is LGHDT and CDR2 is YNNKEL (reference sequence). The V gene end was trimmed by 4 bases and the J gene end by 2 bases; junction bases not matched to a gene: 6. CDR3 sequence (DNA): TGTGCCAGCAGCCTCCTGGGACAGAACACAGATACGCAGTATTTT. Its protein product is CASSLLGQNTDTQYF.

This chain links TRBV10-3 with TRBJ1-1; D ambiguous. Germline CDR1 is ENHRY and CDR2 is SYGVKD. Trimming took 0 bases from V and 6 from J, leaving 14 bases between them. This CDR3 has 15 amino acids. CDR3 protein: CAISESERAGAEAFF. CDR3 coding DNA: TGTGCCATCAGTGAGTCGGAGAGGGCCGGCGCTGAAGCTTTCTTT.

As concerns this clone: Other DNA sequences in this sample translate to the same CDR3. The chain uses TRBV5-1 and TRBJ1-6, with D possibly matching TRBD1 (6 bases). Germline V gene lookup returns CDR1 SGHRS and CDR2 YFSETQ. The CDR3 sequence is 14 residues long. Trimming left V 0 bases short and J 8 bases short, with 9 bases between. The CDR3 DNA reads TGCGCCAGCAGCTTGGTCAGGGGCGATTCACCCCTCCACTTT. Its protein product is CASSLVRGDSPLHF.

This clone has just a few counts. The genes are TRBV5-4 and TRBJ1-3; D is unresolved. CDR3 size: 14 residues. V was pared by 0 bases and J by 0 bases, with 4 bases between. Germline CDR1 and CDR2: SGHNT and YYREEE (reference sequence). CDR3: CASSLDFSGNTIYF. The CDR3 DNA reads TGTGCCAGCAGCTTGGACTTCTCTGGAAACACCATATATTTT.

CDR3 region: CASTPQGMGTEAFF. CDR3 nucleotides: TGTGCCAGTACCCCACAGGGGATGGGCACTGAAGCTTTCTTT. The rearrangement uses TRBV19 and TRBJ1-1, with 7 bases aligning to TRBD1. J lost 4 bases, V lost 7 bases, and 9 bases had no gene match. This CDR3 spans 14 amino acids. Germline loops: CDR1 LNHDA, CDR2 SQIVND (reference sequence).

The chain carries TRBV19 and TRBJ1-2; 10 bases match TRBD1. V shed 4 bases and J 7 bases; nucleotides not matched to a gene: 9. Per the germline V gene, CDR1 is LNHDA and CDR2 is SQIVND (reference sequence). The length of the CDR3 is 15 residues. Written as DNA, the CDR3 is TGTGCCAGTAGTAGGCGGGACAGGGGAACAGGTGGCTACACCTTC. Its translation: CASSRRDRGTGGYTF.

The chain links TRBV29-1 to TRBJ1-6, with 8 bases matching TRBD1. CDR1 and CDR2 (germline): SQVTM, ANQGSEA. The CDR3 is 13 residues long. V trimming: 7 bases; J trimming: 5 bases; junction bases outside the gene matches: 4. The CDR3: CSAKTGDNSPLHF. The CDR3 DNA reads TGCAGCGCTAAGACAGGGGATAATTCACCCCTCCACTTT.

The chain uses TRBV5-1 and TRBJ2-7; weak D call: TRBD1 (6 bases). The ends were cut back, 0 bases at V and 3 bases at J, with 13 bases in the middle. The V gene's germline CDR1 is SGHRS and CDR2 YFSETQ. The CDR3 spans 15 residues. As DNA, the CDR3 is TGCGCCAGCAGCTTGGGGGCTGGGGGCGGCTACGAGCAGTACTTC. Translated, it gives CASSLGAGGGYEQYF.

This rearrangement joins TRBV19 to TRBJ2-3; 8 nucleotides agree with TRBD2. V lost 6 bases to trimming and J lost 6 bases; unmatched junction nucleotides: 5. Germline values: CDR1 LNHDA, CDR2 SQIVND (reference sequence). The CDR3 spans 13 residues. CDR3 bases: TGTGCCAGTAGCCGGGGGGGAAGGGATACGCAGTATTTT. Residues: CASSRGGRDTQYF.

This clone was detected only once. The V call is TRBV28, the J call TRBJ1-4; no definite D call. The CDR3 spans 15 residues. From germline, CDR1 is MDHEN and CDR2 SYDVKM. Trimming removed 8 bases from V and 3 bases from J, with 16 bases in between. CDR3 sequence reads: CASAGERVANEKLFF. DNA for the CDR3: TGTGCCAGCGCTGGGGAGAGGGTAGCTAATGAAAAACTGTTTTTT.

V is TRBV3-1 (or the pseudogene TRBV3-2) and J is TRBJ2-1, with 10 bases fitting TRBD2. V was clipped by 4 bases and J by 4 bases; unmatched bases: 7. CDR1 and CDR2 (germline): LGHDT, YNNKEL (reference sequence). The CDR3 consists of 16 residues. CDR3 bases: TGTGCCAGCAGCCCCCAGCCTAGCGGGGGTTACAATGAGCAGTTCTTC. This sequence encodes CASSPQPSGGYNEQFF.